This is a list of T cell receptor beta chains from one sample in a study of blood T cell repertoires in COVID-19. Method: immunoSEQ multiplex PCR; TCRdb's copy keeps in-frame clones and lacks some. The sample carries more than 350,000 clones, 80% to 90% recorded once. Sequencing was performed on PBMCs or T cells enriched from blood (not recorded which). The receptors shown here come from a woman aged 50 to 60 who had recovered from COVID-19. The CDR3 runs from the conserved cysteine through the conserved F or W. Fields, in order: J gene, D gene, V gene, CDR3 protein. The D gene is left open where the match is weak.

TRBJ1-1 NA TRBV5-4 CASSLAGVTEAFF
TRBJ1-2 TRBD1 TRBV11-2 CASSLEQTGLGYGYTF
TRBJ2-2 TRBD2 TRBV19 CASRVKRGPNTGELFF
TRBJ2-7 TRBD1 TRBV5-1 CASSWDRDYEQYF
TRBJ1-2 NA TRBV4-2 CASSQVSQSNYGYTF
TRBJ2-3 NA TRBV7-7 CASSLTPYGKDTQYF
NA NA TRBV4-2 CASSQEGGRELFF
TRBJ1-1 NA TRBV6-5 CASSSYIQGTEAFF
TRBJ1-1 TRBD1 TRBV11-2 CASRRRTGGGTEAFF
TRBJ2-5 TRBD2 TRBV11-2 CASSFNLGGGQETQYF
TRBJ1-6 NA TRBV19 CASRRTESYNSPLHF
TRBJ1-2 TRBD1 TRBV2 CASSKGTGGDSLYGYTF
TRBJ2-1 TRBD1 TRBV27 CASSARQGAFWGNEQFF
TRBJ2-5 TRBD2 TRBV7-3 CASSLLAGSGETQYF
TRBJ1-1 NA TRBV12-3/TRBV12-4 CASSFTVTEAFF
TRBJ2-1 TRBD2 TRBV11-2 CASSLVGGANNEQFF
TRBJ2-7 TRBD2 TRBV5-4 CASSSDWIQRGNYEQYF
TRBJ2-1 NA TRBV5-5 CASSLGRNEQFF
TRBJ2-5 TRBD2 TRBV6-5 CASSATSLETQYF
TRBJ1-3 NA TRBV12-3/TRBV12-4 CASSPDSNTIYF
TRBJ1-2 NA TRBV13 CASSLVGSYGYTF
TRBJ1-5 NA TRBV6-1 CASSEGQYSNQPQHF
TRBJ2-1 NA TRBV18 CASNGGHNYNEQFF
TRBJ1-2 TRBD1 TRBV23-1 CASSQSVTGKDEGYTF
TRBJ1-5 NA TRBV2 CASSWTVAGQPQHF
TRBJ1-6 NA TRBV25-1 CASSKDSHNSPLHF
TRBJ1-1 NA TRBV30 CAWSLEVNRAFF
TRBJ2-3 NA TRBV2 CASSARPDTQYF
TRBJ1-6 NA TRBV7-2 CASSAWRDNSPLHF
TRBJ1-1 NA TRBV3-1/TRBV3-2 CASSRTENTEAFF
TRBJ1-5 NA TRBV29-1 CSATRGSNQPQHF
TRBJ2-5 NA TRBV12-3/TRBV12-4 CASSGLLSLTQYF
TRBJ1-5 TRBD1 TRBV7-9 CASSLGVGQGAQPQHF